This T cell receptor (beta chain) was obtained from a study of T-cell reconstitution after alpha-beta-depleted transplantation in children. Study outcomes and limitations: Several hundred expanded graft clones reportedly supplied alpha-beta T cells about two months after transplant. It was newly produced T cells that mostly accounted for T-cell counts and diversity one year after transplant. Where some patients showed high TCRbeta diversity at day 60, it came from recipient T cells and thymic progenitors that had survived.

This clonotype was counted a few times. Its matching antigen is unknown. The CDR3 sequence is 16 residues long. V gave up 3 bases and J gave up 1 base; unmatched junction bases: 2. The library targeted TCRbeta and was prepared with unique molecular identifiers. TCRdb called the PCR reads again in MiXCR, with one record for every CDR3 protein. The sample includes approximately 80,000 distinct CDR3 sequences, 13% to 15% of them seen just once. The chain employs TRBV12-3 or TRBV12-4 and TRBJ1-5; 11 bases map to TRBD1. The receptor was isolated from a male patient aged 2-15 years who had a stem cell transplant for acute lymphoblastic leukemia, so the T cells may come from the graft donor. The specimen was PBMCs, mostly from graft donor cells, collected 180 days after TCRalphabeta/CD19-depleted stem cell transplant. Here the CDR3 DNA reads TGTGCCAGCAGTTTGGACAGGGGGCTAAGCAATCAGCCCCAGCATTTT. Translated, it gives CASSLDRGLSNQPQHF.